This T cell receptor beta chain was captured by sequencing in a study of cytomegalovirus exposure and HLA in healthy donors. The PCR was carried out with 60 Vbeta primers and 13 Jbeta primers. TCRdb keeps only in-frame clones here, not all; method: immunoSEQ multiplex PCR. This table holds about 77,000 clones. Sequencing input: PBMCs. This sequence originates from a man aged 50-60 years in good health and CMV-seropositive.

This chain's CDR3 is CASSQATGGAYGYTF. CDR3 nucleotide sequence: TGTGCCAGCAGCCAAGCGACAGGGGGCGCCTATGGCTACACCTTC. The V call is TRBV4-2, the J call TRBJ1-2, with 10 bases fitting TRBD1. Germline V CDR1 and CDR2: LGHNA, YNFKEQ. V shed 1 base, J shed 4 bases, and the junction held 3 bases outside the gene matches. The CDR3 runs to 15 residues.